This record looks at one T cell receptor (beta chain) sequence and its context. The data originate from a study of T cells expressing NK-cell markers. TCRdb re-called the 5' RACE reads and catalogs CDR3 proteins one per entry, DNA excluded. Across a few hundred thousand distinct CDR3 sequences, the top ten clones capture 5.2% of the sample. The sequence was collected from a man aged 18 to 70 in good health. Sequenced material: blood T cells: a sorted CD56 or NKG2C T cell subset, CD4+ or CD8+ T cells, or bulk PBMC T cells (not recorded which).

CDR3 region: CSARGGESRPLHF. The rearrangement joins TRBV20-1 to TRBJ1-6; TCRdb lists TRBD1, though no DNA is available to test this call. CDR3 length: 13 residues. Per germline, CDR1 DFQATT and CDR2 SNEGSKA (reference sequence).